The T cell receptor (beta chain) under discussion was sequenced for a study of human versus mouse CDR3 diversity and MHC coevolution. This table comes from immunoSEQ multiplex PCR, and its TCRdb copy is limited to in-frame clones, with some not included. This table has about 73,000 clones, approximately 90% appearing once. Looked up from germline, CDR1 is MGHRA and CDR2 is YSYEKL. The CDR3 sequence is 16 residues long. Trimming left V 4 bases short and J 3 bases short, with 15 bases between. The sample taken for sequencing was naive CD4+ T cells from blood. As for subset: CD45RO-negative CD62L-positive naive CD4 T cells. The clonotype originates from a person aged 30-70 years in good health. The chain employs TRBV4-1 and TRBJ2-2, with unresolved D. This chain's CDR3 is CASSLTFTRDTGELFF. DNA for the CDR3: TGCGCCAGCAGCCTAACTTTTACCCGGGACACCGGGGAGCTGTTTTTT.